Presented here are 21 T cell receptor beta chains from one specimen sequenced in a study of T cell repertoires in cytomegalovirus infection (dated by TCRdb to between 2019 and 2020). The sample's treatment or condition, from its label and the paper: in vitro stimulation with specific CMV peptide epitopes to enrich CMV-specific T cells. For these TCRs, the target antigens are not known. The sequencer listed for this sample is Illumina HiSeq 1500. Using fastp at Q25 and MiXCR, TCRdb reprocessed the public reads and kept productive beta chains. A single entry per CDR3 protein holds the most common genes and DNA from its merged rows. The sample profile shows about 500,000 distinct CDR3 sequences; roughly 34% of them were found once. The top ten constitute about a sixth of the sample. The sample consisted of cultured PBMCs, taken from culture after CMV antigen stimulation. All receptors come from a human donor in good health (CMV status not recorded). Some clones in this sample may be carry-over from other donors' samples.

This clonotype was recorded a few times. The gene calls are TRBV27 and TRBJ1-1; D remains unclear. Germline CDR1 MNHEY, CDR2 SMNVEV (reference sequence). The CDR3 is 12 residues long. Here the CDR3 DNA reads TGTGTTACGGGCAGACCGAACACTGAAGCTTTCTTT. This codes for CVTGRPNTEAFF.

In this sample, this clonotype turned up a few times. The gene calls are TRBV7-9 and TRBJ1-5; D call uncertain. The V gene's germline CDR1 is SEHNR and CDR2 FQNEAQ (reference sequence). Trimming shortened V by 2 bases and J by 6 bases, and 11 bases separated the two germline ends. The CDR3 runs 14 residues. CDR3 sequence reads: CASSLSGVGQPQHF. The CDR3 DNA is TGTGCCAGCAGCTTATCGGGCGTCGGTCAGCCCCAGCATTTT.

The chain employs TRBV28 and TRBJ2-7; D unresolved. CDR1 MDHEN and CDR2 SYDVKM come from the germline V gene. This CDR3 comprises 14 residues. V dropped 2 bases and J dropped 2 bases, with 10 bases sitting between them. CDR3 nucleotides: TGTGCCAGCAGTTTAGGCCCTGGCCCCTACGAGCAGTACTTC. It specifies CASSLGPGPYEQYF.

The gene calls are TRBV29-1 and TRBJ1-1; TRBD1 is a possible D gene (6 bases). Per germline, CDR1 SQVTM and CDR2 ANQGSEA. The CDR3 totals 12 residues. V gave up 3 bases and J gave up 4 bases, with 9 bases separating them. The DNA of the CDR3 is TGCAGCGTTGATTCCAGGGGCACTGAAGCTTTCTTT. This gives the protein CSVDSRGTEAFF. The full variable domain, with the rest looked up from reference TRBV29-1 and TRBJ1-1, is SAVISQKPSRDICQRGTSLTIQCQVDSQVTMMFWYRQQPGQSLTLIATANQGSEATYESGFVIDKFPISRPNLTFSTLTVSNMSPEDSSIYLCSVDSRGTEAFFGQGTRLTVV.

CDR3 loop: CASTLDRVPAADTQYF. In nucleotides, the CDR3 is TGTGCCAGCACCTTGGACAGGGTGCCCGCCGCAGATACGCAGTATTTT. This chain links TRBV6-2 or TRBV6-3 with TRBJ2-3; 8 nucleotides align to TRBD1. Trimming cost V 7 bases and J 4 bases; bases outside gene matches: 13. Germline V lookup: CDR1 MNHEY, CDR2 SVGEGT. The CDR3 consists of 16 residues.

The V and J genes are TRBV4-2 and TRBJ2-7; the D gene is possibly TRBD2 (7 bases). The germline V gene encodes CDR1 LGHNA and CDR2 YNFKEQ. This CDR3 region has 14 residues. The V end was cut by 4 bases, the J end by 0 bases, with 10 bases between. The CDR3 bases are TGTGCCAGCAGCCGAGGGGGGGCCTCCTACGAGCAGTACTTC. This sequence encodes CASSRGGASYEQYF.

The sample holds a few counts of this clonotype. The chain has TRBV6-1 and TRBJ1-5; tentatively, D is TRBD1 (5 bases). V lost 8 bases, J lost 4 bases, and 12 bases lay in between. This CDR3 spans 13 amino acids. Germline V gene lookup returns CDR1 MNHNS and CDR2 SASEGT. The CDR3 nucleotides are TGTGCCAGCGGCCTTGGGGGTAATCAGCCCCAGCATTTT. This translates into CASGLGGNQPQHF.

This clonotype occurred many times. The CDR3 nucleotides read TGTGCCAGCAGTCCGCGGGAGAACGCGGGGGAGCAGTACTTC. Its translation: CASSPRENAGEQYF. The chain joins TRBV6-1 to TRBJ2-7; 7 bases match TRBD2. V trimming: 5 bases; J trimming: 7 bases; junction bases outside the gene matches: 11. CDR1 MNHNS and CDR2 SASEGT come from the germline V gene. The CDR3 is 14 amino acids.

This clonotype was observed a few times. CDR3 loop: CASSLEGQETQYF. CDR3 bases: TGTGCCAGCAGCTTAGAAGGTCAAGAGACCCAGTACTTC. The chain employs TRBV11-2 and TRBJ2-5; D not resolved. Looked up from germline, CDR1 is SGHAT and CDR2 is FQNNGV. V lost 0 bases and J 2 bases, leaving 4 bases between the germline ends. The CDR3 consists of 13 residues. Full variable domain (rest looked up from reference TRBV11-2 and TRBJ2-5): EAGVAQSPRYKIIEKRQSVAFWCNPISGHATLYWYQQILGQGPKLLIQFQNNGVVDDSQLPKDRFSAERLKGVDSTLKIQPAKLEDSAVYLCASSLEGQETQYFGPGTRLLVL.

This clonotype was detected only a few times. V and J are TRBV7-2 and TRBJ2-1; 7 bases are shared with TRBD2. The CDR3 sequence is 15 residues long. CDR1 and CDR2 from the germline V gene are SGHTA and FQGNSA. Trimming removed 8 bases from V and 6 bases from J; junction bases left unmatched: 13. CDR3 sequence: CASHLRGRAPNEQFF. CDR3 nucleotide sequence: TGTGCCAGCCATTTAAGAGGGAGGGCCCCCAATGAGCAGTTCTTC.

This clonotype has just a few counts. The gene calls are TRBV7-2 and TRBJ2-7; 7 bases agree with TRBD2. The V gene end was trimmed by 3 bases and the J gene end by 3 bases; junction bases not matched to a gene: 8. The CDR3 runs 15 residues. From germline, CDR1 is SGHTA and CDR2 FQGNSA. CDR3 region: CASSFGGRGNYEQYV. In DNA, the CDR3 is TGTGCCAGCAGCTTCGGCGGGAGAGGGAACTACGAGCAGTACGTC.

J is TRBJ2-3 and V is TRBV12-3 or TRBV12-4; 10 bases are shared with TRBD2. Trimming removed 6 bases from V and 2 bases from J; junction bases left unmatched: 14. The CDR3 sequence is 18 residues long. The CDR3 sequence is CASRPGLADPTYTDTQYF. As DNA, the CDR3 is TGTGCCAGCAGACCCGGACTAGCGGACCCTACTTACACAGATACGCAGTATTTT.

This clonotype turned up a few times. The chain couples TRBV6-1 to TRBJ2-7, with TRBD2 as a possible D gene (6 bases). CDR1 MNHNS and CDR2 SASEGT come from the germline V gene. The CDR3 loop spans 14 amino acids. Between the trimmed V and J ends, which lost 9 bases and 5 bases, there was a span of 20 bases. DNA for the CDR3: TGTGCCAGTCGCCGGGACTTTGCCCCCGACGAGCAGTACGTC. The encoded protein is CASRRDFAPDEQYV.

V usage is TRBV5-1 and J usage is TRBJ1-6; D possibly corresponds to TRBD1 (5 bases). Germline lookup yields CDR1 SGHRS and CDR2 YFSETQ. Trimming pared 0 bases from V and 5 bases from J, leaving 9 bases between. The CDR3 has 15 amino acids. CDR3 protein: CASSLGQRDNSPLHF. CDR3 sequence (DNA): TGCGCCAGCAGCTTGGGACAGAGGGATAATTCACCCCTCCACTTT.

The chain employs TRBV7-4 and TRBJ1-2; weak D call: TRBD1 (5 bases). V was shortened by 5 bases and J by 6 bases, with 22 bases between the two germline ends. This CDR3 is built from 16 residues. CDR1 is SGHVT and CDR2 is SQSDAQ in the germline V gene. The CDR3 reads CASSLGTVRFSHGYTF. The CDR3, as DNA: TGTGCCAGCAGCCTCGGGACGGTTCGCTTTTCTCATGGCTACACCTTC.

This clonotype was found a few times. The chain links TRBV5-6 to TRBJ1-1, with 11 bases identical to TRBD1. The CDR3 length is 16 residues. V shed 4 bases, J shed 2 bases, and the junction held 7 bases outside the gene matches. Germline V gives CDR1 SGHDT, CDR2 YYEEEE. CDR3 region: CASSLDRGRRNTEAFF. The CDR3 region has the DNA TGTGCCAGCAGCCTGGACAGGGGGCGGCGAAACACTGAAGCTTTCTTT.

At least ten counts were recorded for this clonotype. V gene TRBV7-2 combines with J gene TRBJ1-5; the D gene is possibly TRBD1 (6 bases). The CDR3 has 15 residues. Germline CDR1 and CDR2: SGHTA and FQGNSA. V gave up 5 bases and J gave up 1 base, with 12 bases separating them. In DNA, the CDR3 is TGTGCCAGCAGCGATCAGGGGTCCAGCAATCAGCCCCAGCATTTT. Translating it yields CASSDQGSSNQPQHF.

The genes are TRBV4-1 and TRBJ2-1, with 9 bases identical to TRBD2. J lost 8 bases, V lost 1 base, and 0 bases had no gene match. The CDR3 totals 13 residues. Germline-derived CDR1 and CDR2 are MGHRA and YSYEKL. CDR3 nucleotide sequence: TGCGCCAGCAGCCAAGGACTAGCGGATGAGCAGTTCTTC. Amino acids: CASSQGLADEQFF.

This clonotype was detected many times. The chain recombines TRBV7-8 with TRBJ1-4; maybe TRBD1 (6 bases). V lost 5 bases, J lost 4 bases, and 11 bases lay in between. This CDR3 region has 14 residues. Germline CDR1 and CDR2: SGHVS and FQNEAQ. CDR3 loop: CASSGDTSNEKLFF. The CDR3 DNA reads as TGTGCCAGCAGCGGGGACACGAGTAATGAAAAACTGTTTTTT.

This clonotype was counted a few times. The J gene is TRBJ2-3, the V gene TRBV7-2; no reliable D call. Looked up from germline, CDR1 is SGHTA and CDR2 is FQGNSA. The CDR3 is 16 residues long. The V end was cut by 0 bases, the J end by 1 base, with 11 bases between. CDR3 nucleotides: TGTGCCAGCAGCTTAGCCCACCTGCCCGGCACAGATACGCAGTATTTT. Protein: CASSLAHLPGTDTQYF.

The CDR3 nucleotides are TGCGCCAGCAGCGTAGGCCGGGAGGGGGAGACCCAGTACTTC. It yields the protein CASSVGREGETQYF. The chain recombines TRBV5-1 with TRBJ2-5; 8 nucleotides align to TRBD2. The CDR3 extends over 14 amino acids. V was clipped by 4 bases and J by 5 bases; unmatched bases: 7. Germline loops: CDR1 SGHRS, CDR2 YFSETQ.